A single sample gave rise to the 14 T cell receptor beta chains below, sequenced in a study of blood T cell repertoires in COVID-19 (TCRdb year 2020). Library method: the immunoSEQ multiplex PCR assay. TCRdb's version of the immuneACCESS table is confined to in-frame rearrangements and falls short of the full clone set. An unresolved V gene accounts for under half of the shortfall where checked; the remainder is of unknown origin. The sample data list about 24,000 clones, and roughly 89% of these were observed just once. The leading ten clones occupy approximately 30% of the sample. Sequenced: peripheral blood. All receptors come from a woman aged 70-85 years with active COVID-19.

In its sample, this clone was seen once. This chain links TRBV19 with TRBJ1-2; D unresolved. Trimming took off 2 bases at V and 3 bases at J, with 13 bases between the two ends. The CDR3 has 15 residues. CDR1 is LNHDA, CDR2 SQIVND, per germline (reference sequence). The CDR3 protein is CASSILGRQDYGYTF. The CDR3 DNA reads TGTGCCAGTAGTATACTGGGGAGGCAGGACTATGGCTACACCTTC.

V usage is TRBV7-9 and J usage is TRBJ1-4; 7 nucleotides match TRBD1. The trim removed 5 bases at V and 5 bases at J, leaving 5 bases unmatched. The CDR3 spans 14 residues. Germline V gene data show CDR1 as SEHNR and CDR2 as FQNEAQ (reference sequence). The CDR3 DNA follows: TGTGCCAGCAGCCCGGGACAGTCGAATGAAAAACTGTTTTTT. It specifies CASSPGQSNEKLFF.

V usage is TRBV3-1 (or the pseudogene TRBV3-2) and J usage is TRBJ2-5; a possible D gene is TRBD1 (6 bases). The CDR3 is made up of 15 amino acids. The V end lost 0 bases, the J end lost 5 bases, and 13 bases lay between the germline ends. The germline gives CDR1 LGHDT, CDR2 YNNKEL (reference sequence). The CDR3 region is CASSQDRGNAETQYF. CDR3 nucleotides: TGTGCCAGCAGCCAAGACAGGGGCAATGCGGAGACCCAGTACTTC.

The chain carries TRBV5-1 and TRBJ2-2; 9 nucleotides match TRBD1. Trimming cost V 3 bases and J 1 base; bases outside gene matches: 7. CDR1 and CDR2 (germline): SGHRS, YFSETQ. The CDR3 contains 17 residues. CDR3 bases: TGCGCCAGCAGCTACCGAGGGACAGGGAGGAACACCGGGGAGCTGTTTTTT. Its protein is CASSYRGTGRNTGELFF.

The count of this clone is one. The CDR3 spells CASSELRGSYNSPLHF. CDR3 bases: TGTGCCAGCAGTGAACTGAGAGGTAGCTATAATTCACCCCTCCACTTT. This chain links TRBV2 with TRBJ1-6; D ambiguous. The ends were cut back, 2 bases at V and 3 bases at J, with 11 bases in the middle. Germline-derived CDR1 and CDR2 are SNHLY and FYNNEI. This CDR3 has 16 residues.

The V call is TRBV29-1, the J call TRBJ2-1; D gene ambiguous. V lost 4 bases, J lost 0 bases, and 7 bases lay in between. From germline, CDR1 is SQVTM and CDR2 ANQGSEA. There are 13 residues in the CDR3. CDR3 sequence: CSVAPISYNEQFF. Here the CDR3 DNA reads TGCAGCGTTGCACCTATCTCCTACAATGAGCAGTTCTTC.

In this sample, this clone turned up a few times. The junction shows a germline mismatch at one end, possibly a read error. The V call is TRBV6-5, the J call TRBJ2-7; tentative D call: TRBD2 (6 bases). There are 12 residues in the CDR3. Germline V lookup: CDR1 MNHEY, CDR2 SVGAGI. The CDR3 coding sequence is TGTGCCAGCAGGGAGCTGGGGGGAGAGGACGCCTTC. This gives the protein CASRELGGEDAF.

This clone was detected once. The chain carries TRBV7-8 and TRBJ1-1; perhaps TRBD1 as D (6 bases). CDR1 is SGHVS and CDR2 is FQNEAQ in the germline V gene. Between the trimmed V and J ends, which lost 5 bases and 7 bases, there was a span of 8 bases. The CDR3 is 11 residues long. In DNA form, the CDR3 reads TGTGCCAGCAGCCGGGGGCGTGAAGCTTTCTTT. It encodes CASSRGREAFF.

The CDR3 sequence is CASSVDPTGYTGELFF. In DNA form, the CDR3 reads TGTGCCAGCAGCGTAGACCCCACGGGGTACACCGGGGAGCTGTTTTTT. This sequence joins TRBV9 and TRBJ2-2, with D maybe TRBD2 (5 bases). This CDR3 is built from 16 residues. V gave up 0 bases and J gave up 3 bases, with 12 bases separating them. Germline assignment: CDR1 SGDLS and CDR2 YYNGEE.

The chain employs TRBV2 and TRBJ2-1; TRBD2 might be the D (5 bases). The CDR3 covers 13 residues. The germline gives CDR1 SNHLY, CDR2 FYNNEI. V dropped 7 bases and J dropped 5 bases, with 12 bases sitting between them. CDR3 sequence (DNA): TGTGCCAGCACCCTGGACTTAAACAATGAGCAGTTCTTC. This translates into CASTLDLNNEQFF.

By proportion, this clone is medium-sized. The rearrangement links TRBV11-2 to TRBJ2-7, with D possibly being TRBD2 (6 bases). Trimming cost V 1 base and J 5 bases, with 15 bases left between them. The CDR3 has 15 residues. Germline lookup yields CDR1 SGHAT and CDR2 FQNNGV. The CDR3 DNA reads as TGTGCCAGCAGCTTAGTGGGGACTGTCCAGGACGAGCAGTACTTC. It is translated as CASSLVGTVQDEQYF.

The V and J genes are TRBV2 and TRBJ1-2; perhaps TRBD1 as D (6 bases). Germline V lookup: CDR1 SNHLY, CDR2 FYNNEI. This CDR3 spans 13 amino acids. The V end lost 6 bases, the J end lost 3 bases, and 11 bases lay between the germline ends. For the CDR3, the DNA is TGTGCCAGCAGGTCCACAGGGTACTATGGCTACACCTTC. Residues: CASRSTGYYGYTF.

This clone came up once. The chain uses TRBV5-1 and TRBJ1-4; D is undetermined. V was clipped by 0 bases and J by 2 bases, with 14 bases between them. The CDR3 has 17 amino acids. Germline V gene sequence: CDR1 SGHRS, CDR2 YFSETQ. This CDR3 reads CASSLAPQVATNEKLFF. In DNA, the CDR3 is TGCGCCAGCAGCTTGGCCCCGCAGGTGGCGACTAATGAAAAACTGTTTTTT.

The V gene is TRBV9, the J gene TRBJ2-5, with 11 bases aligning to TRBD2. Germline values: CDR1 SGDLS, CDR2 YYNGEE. V lost 4 bases, J lost 1 base, and 12 bases stayed unmatched. This CDR3 has 18 amino acids. The CDR3 reads CASSNGWASGGTQETQYF. The DNA of the CDR3 is TGTGCCAGCAGCAACGGTTGGGCTAGCGGGGGGACCCAAGAGACCCAGTACTTC. Based on the CDR3 plus reference TRBV9 and TRBJ2-5, the full variable domain is DSGVTQTPKHLITATGQRVTLRCSPRSGDLSVYWYQQSLDQGLQFLIQYYNGEERAKGNILERFSAQQFPDLHSELNLSSLELGDSALYFCASSNGWASGGTQETQYFGPGTRLLVL.